What follows are 27 T cell receptor beta chains derived from one specimen sequenced in a study of blood T cell repertoires in COVID-19. The repertoire was sequenced with immunoSEQ multiplex PCR; TCRdb's copy has only in-frame clones and lacks some. The sample includes roughly 160,000 clones, about 74% of them seen just once. The sequenced sample consisted of peripheral blood. Source of these receptors: an elderly woman with acute or convalescent COVID-19.

J is TRBJ1-4 and V is TRBV6-2 or TRBV6-3, with D unresolved. Trimming shortened V by 4 bases and J by 10 bases, and 7 bases separated the two germline ends. Germline CDR1 reads MNHEY; CDR2 reads SVGEGT. CDR3 length: 11 residues. DNA for the CDR3: TGTGCCAGCAGTTCGCCCAGAAAACTGTTTTTT. Amino acid sequence: CASSSPRKLFF.

This CDR3 reads CASSIDWSRAYNEQFF. CDR3 DNA sequence: TGTGCCAGTAGTATAGATTGGAGCAGGGCCTACAATGAGCAGTTCTTC. This chain joins TRBV19 and TRBJ2-1; TRBD1 is a possible D gene (5 bases). V gave up 0 bases and J gave up 2 bases, with 11 bases separating them. CDR1 is LNHDA and CDR2 is SQIVND in the germline V gene (reference sequence). This CDR3 region has 16 residues.

This chain connects TRBV28 to TRBJ2-4; no firm D call. The V and J ends lost 5 bases and 0 bases respectively, with 11 bases between them. This CDR3 has 15 amino acids. The germline V gene encodes CDR1 MDHEN and CDR2 SYDVKM. CDR3 in amino acids: CASSPLDIAKNIQYF. CDR3 bases: TGTGCCAGCAGTCCCCTTGACATAGCCAAAAACATTCAGTACTTC. Full variable domain (remainder filled in from reference TRBV28 and TRBJ2-4): DVKVTQSSRYLVKRTGEKVFLECVQDMDHENMFWYRQDPGLGLRLIYFSYDVKMKEKGDIPEGYSVSREKKERFSLILESASTNQTSMYLCASSPLDIAKNIQYFGAGTRLSVL.

The chain joins TRBV6-6 to TRBJ2-7; 10 bases map to TRBD1. This CDR3 region has 15 residues. The junction had 10 bases not matched to a gene; V was cut back by 7 bases and J by 4 bases. Germline values: CDR1 MNHNY, CDR2 SVGAGI (reference sequence). The CDR3 DNA reads TGTGCCAGCAACCTAGGCGGGACAGGGGCGTACGAGCAGTACTTC. Its translation: CASNLGGTGAYEQYF.

The genes are TRBV5-1 and TRBJ2-1, with TRBD2 matching 10 bases. The CDR3 contains 17 residues. CDR1 SGHRS and CDR2 YFSETQ come from the germline V gene. V trimming: 0 bases; J trimming: 5 bases; junction bases outside the gene matches: 8. The CDR3 DNA is TGCGCCAGCAGCTTGGACGGGCCAGCGGGAGGGGACAATGAGCAGTTCTTC. Its translation: CASSLDGPAGGDNEQFF.

CDR3 bases: TGTGCCAGCAGCCAAGCCGCAGCGGGAGGGACCCACGAGCAGTACTTC. Translation: CASSQAAAGGTHEQYF. This sequence joins TRBV28 and TRBJ2-7, with 10 bases identical to TRBD2. Trimming removed 6 bases from V and 5 bases from J; junction bases left unmatched: 13. This CDR3 region has 16 residues. Germline assignment: CDR1 MDHEN and CDR2 SYDVKM. The full variable domain, in which reference TRBV28 and TRBJ2-7 provide the parts outside the CDR3, is DVKVTQSSRYLVKRTGEKVFLECVQDMDHENMFWYRQDPGLGLRLIYFSYDVKMKEKGDIPEGYSVSREKKERFSLILESASTNQTSMYLCASSQAAAGGTHEQYFGPGTRLTVT.

The rearrangement links TRBV28 to TRBJ2-1, with D perhaps TRBD1 (5 bases). Germline-derived CDR1 and CDR2 are MDHEN and SYDVKM. V was shortened by 7 bases and J by 9 bases, with 10 bases between the two germline ends. This CDR3 is 11 amino acids long. The CDR3 DNA is TGTGCCAGCATTAGTCAGGGTGAGCAGTTCTTC. Its translation is CASISQGEQFF.

This clone has just one count. The CDR3 is CASSPLVLGGSYQETQYF. The CDR3 DNA reads as TGTGCCAGCTCACCACTGGTCCTGGGGGGGTCGTACCAAGAGACCCAGTACTTC. This sequence joins TRBV18 and TRBJ2-5; TRBD2 matches at 7 bases. CDR3 length equals 18 residues. In germline, CDR1 is KGHSH, CDR2 LQKENI. The V segment lost 1 base and the J segment 0 bases; nucleotides outside the gene matches: 11.

The rearrangement links TRBV6-1 to TRBJ2-3, with TRBD2 as a possible D gene (6 bases). With 3 bases removed from V and 3 bases from J, the gap between germline ends came to 13 bases. The V gene's germline CDR1 is MNHNS and CDR2 SASEGT. The length of the CDR3 is 15 residues. The CDR3 here is CASSDLGLPTDTQYF. For the CDR3, the DNA is TGTGCCAGCAGTGATCTAGGACTACCAACAGATACGCAGTATTTT.

In this sample, this clone turned up a few times. The chain recombines TRBV9 with TRBJ2-1; D not resolved. Trimming left V 4 bases short and J 5 bases short, with 4 bases between. The V gene's germline CDR1 is SGDLS and CDR2 YYNGEE. This CDR3 region has 11 residues. The CDR3 is CASSTNNEQFF. CDR3 coding DNA: TGTGCCAGCAGCACAAACAATGAGCAGTTCTTC. Looking up the rest from reference TRBV9 and TRBJ2-1 gives the full variable domain: DSGVTQTPKHLITATGQRVTLRCSPRSGDLSVYWYQQSLDQGLQFLIQYYNGEERAKGNILERFSAQQFPDLHSELNLSSLELGDSALYFCASSTNNEQFFGPGTRLTVL.

The rearrangement links TRBV19 to TRBJ2-1, with 12 nucleotides matching TRBD2. Germline CDR1 and CDR2: LNHDA and SQIVND (reference sequence). After removal of 3 bases from V and 8 bases from J, the junction contained 5 bases not matched to a gene. The CDR3 is made up of 15 amino acids. The CDR3 reads CASSMTSGRWDEQFF. CDR3 DNA: TGTGCCAGTAGTATGACTAGCGGGAGATGGGATGAGCAGTTCTTC.

On this clone itself: This same CDR3 is encoded by further DNA sequences in the sample. The chain has TRBV28 and TRBJ2-5; 7 bases agree with TRBD1. CDR3 length equals 14 residues. Losses at the gene ends were 2 bases for V and 5 bases for J; bases not matched to a gene: 5. The V gene's germline CDR1 is MDHEN and CDR2 SYDVKM. CDR3 nucleotide sequence: TGTGCCAGCAGTTTAGGACAGGTGCAGGAGACCCAGTACTTC. As protein: CASSLGQVQETQYF.

This clone was seen a single time. This chain links TRBV7-2 with TRBJ1-5; TRBD1 is a possible D gene (6 bases). CDR1 and CDR2 (germline): SGHTA, FQGNSA. The CDR3 runs to 15 residues. The V gene lost 5 bases and the J gene lost 0 bases, with 11 bases spanning the gap. The CDR3 sequence is CASSKDRPSNQPQHF. DNA of the CDR3: TGTGCCAGCAGCAAGGACAGACCTAGCAATCAGCCCCAGCATTTT. Filled out from reference TRBV7-2 and TRBJ1-5, the complete variable domain reads GAGVSQSPSNKVTEKGKDVELRCDPISGHTALYWYRQSLGQGLEFLIYFQGNSAPDKSGLPSDRFSAERTGGSVSTLTIQRTQQEDSAVYLCASSKDRPSNQPQHFGDGTRLSIL.

This rearrangement joins TRBV2 to TRBJ2-7, with 10 positions matching TRBD1. The ends lost 5 bases at V and 6 bases at J; junction bases unmatched: 7. The V gene's germline CDR1 is SNHLY and CDR2 FYNNEI. The length of the CDR3 is 14 residues. This CDR3 is CASSKAGTGVEQYF. Here the CDR3 DNA reads TGTGCCAGCAGTAAGGCCGGGACAGGGGTCGAGCAGTACTTC.

This chain links TRBV28 with TRBJ2-7; 11 bases are shared with TRBD1. V lost 7 bases and J lost 6; bases outside the gene matches: 8. The length of the CDR3 is 14 residues. The germline V gene has CDR1 MDHEN and CDR2 SYDVKM. This chain's CDR3 is CASTSPGQGGEQYF. CDR3 bases: TGTGCCAGCACCTCTCCGGGACAGGGGGGCGAGCAGTACTTC.

The J gene is TRBJ2-7, the V gene TRBV7-9; D may be TRBD2 (6 bases). V lost 5 bases and J 5 bases, leaving 19 bases between the germline ends. Germline-derived CDR1 and CDR2 are SEHNR and FQNEAQ (reference sequence). The CDR3 totals 15 residues. As DNA, the CDR3 is TGTGCCAGCAGCCCAATCCCGCGGGATTTAAACGAGCAGTACTTC. This translates into CASSPIPRDLNEQYF.

The rearrangement uses TRBV3-1 (or the pseudogene TRBV3-2) and TRBJ2-3; maybe TRBD1 (6 bases). Germline CDR1 reads LGHDT; CDR2 reads YNNKEL (reference sequence). V lost 4 bases to trimming and J lost 2 bases, with 16 bases between them. There are 16 residues in the CDR3. The CDR3 protein is CASSRHQGSPTDTQYF. In DNA form, the CDR3 reads TGTGCCAGCAGCCGTCACCAGGGGTCCCCCACAGATACGCAGTATTTT.

J is TRBJ1-4 and V is TRBV7-9; possibly TRBD1 for D (5 bases). Germline V gene lookup returns CDR1 SEHNR and CDR2 FQNEAQ (reference sequence). The CDR3 is made up of 15 amino acids. The V end was cut by 8 bases, the J end by 8 bases, with 21 bases between. The CDR3 sequence is CASVGVRGVREKLFF. Written as DNA, the CDR3 is TGTGCCAGCGTCGGTGTTAGGGGCGTTAGAGAAAAACTGTTTTTT.

J is TRBJ2-1 and V is TRBV7-2; D gene unclear. The CDR3 sequence is 14 residues long. V lost 8 bases and J lost 5, with 16 bases in between. The germline CDR1 and CDR2 sequences are SGHTA and FQGNSA. CDR3 sequence: CASRPLLPHNEQFF. The DNA for the CDR3 is TGTGCCAGCCGCCCTCTACTCCCCCACAATGAGCAGTTCTTC.

This chain joins TRBV6-5 and TRBJ2-7, with 9 bases fitting TRBD1. This CDR3 contains 15 residues. Germline CDR1 reads MNHEY; CDR2 reads SVGAGI. The junction had 4 bases not matched to a gene; V was cut back by 0 bases and J by 4 bases. CDR3 amino acids: CASSYSTGGLYEQYF. As DNA, the CDR3 is TGTGCCAGCAGTTACTCGACAGGGGGGTTGTACGAGCAGTACTTC.

The rearrangement uses TRBV28 and TRBJ2-7; D possibly corresponds to TRBD2 (5 bases). The CDR3 sequence is 13 residues long. V lost 2 bases and J 3 bases, leaving 8 bases between the germline ends. CDR1 MDHEN and CDR2 SYDVKM come from the germline V gene. CDR3 nucleotides: TGTGCCAGCAGTTTAGGACTCCTCTACGAGCAGTACTTC. This gives the protein CASSLGLLYEQYF.

The genes are TRBV5-4 and TRBJ2-7; no definite D call. Looked up from germline, CDR1 is SGHNT and CDR2 is YYREEE (reference sequence). Trimming stripped 4 bases from V and 7 bases from J, with 15 bases between. The CDR3 extends over 13 amino acids. The CDR3 DNA sequence: TGTGCCAGCAGCACCGACCGCTCGGAGGAGCAGTACTTC. It codes for CASSTDRSEEQYF. The full variable domain, in which reference TRBV5-4 and TRBJ2-7 provide the parts outside the CDR3, is ETGVTQSPTHLIKTRGQQVTLRCSSQSGHNTVSWYQQALGQGPQFIFQYYREEENGRGNFPPRFSGLQFPNYSSELNVNALELDDSALYLCASSTDRSEEQYFGPGTRLTVT.

This clone was counted only a few times. This sequence joins TRBV23-1 and TRBJ1-1; no reliable D call. TRBV23-1 is recorded as an ORF, its role being uncertain. V lost 2 bases, J lost 4 bases, and 14 bases lay in between. CDR3 length: 15 amino acids. The CDR3 DNA follows: TGCGCCAGCAGTCAACCCACCCCCCGCGGCACTGAAGCTTTCTTT. Protein product: CASSQPTPRGTEAFF.

V usage is TRBV29-1 and J usage is TRBJ2-5, with D maybe TRBD2 (5 bases). This CDR3 contains 12 residues. Trimming stripped 6 bases from V and 3 bases from J, with 11 bases between. Germline values: CDR1 SQVTM, CDR2 ANQGSEA. Written as DNA, the CDR3 is TGCAGCGTCTATAGCGTAGAAGAGACCCAGTACTTC. Translated, it gives CSVYSVEETQYF.

This chain links TRBV6-5 with TRBJ2-3; 10 bases map to TRBD2. V gave up 8 bases and J gave up 7 bases; unmatched junction bases: 12. The CDR3 is 15 residues long. Germline loops: CDR1 MNHEY, CDR2 SVGAGI. CDR3 residues: CASGPGASGRNTQYF. For the CDR3, the DNA is TGTGCCAGCGGCCCCGGGGCTAGCGGGAGAAATACGCAGTATTTT.

This sequence joins TRBV10-3 and TRBJ1-2; perhaps TRBD1 as D (5 bases). Germline assignment: CDR1 ENHRY and CDR2 SYGVKD. The CDR3 is 14 amino acids. Trimming took 0 bases from V and 7 from J, leaving 12 bases between them. The CDR3 sequence: CAISESIQEGGYTF. The DNA of the CDR3 is TGTGCCATCAGTGAGTCGATACAGGAAGGTGGCTACACCTTC.

The V and J genes are TRBV28 and TRBJ1-3; maybe TRBD1 (6 bases). Trimming stripped 9 bases from V and 0 bases from J, with 15 bases between. Germline V gene sequence: CDR1 MDHEN, CDR2 SYDVKM. There are 15 residues in the CDR3. CDR3 residues: CASRGGIYSGNTIYF. The CDR3, as DNA: TGTGCCAGTAGGGGGGGAATTTACTCTGGAAACACCATATATTTT. The entire variable domain, with the rest obtained from reference TRBV28 and TRBJ1-3, is as follows: DVKVTQSSRYLVKRTGEKVFLECVQDMDHENMFWYRQDPGLGLRLIYFSYDVKMKEKGDIPEGYSVSREKKERFSLILESASTNQTSMYLCASRGGIYSGNTIYFGEGSWLTVV.